This TCR beta chain came from a study of T cell repertoires in cytomegalovirus infection. At the level of the study: Based on public TCR beta signatures, there were indications of CMV infection and of a matching HLA type. Study-level findings and limits: Across the ex vivo response, the dominant clonotypes were HLA-C-restricted CMV-specific TCR beta clonotypes.

A single record per CDR3 protein comes from TCRdb applying MiXCR to the reads. Of approximately 990,000 distinct CDR3 sequences listed, roughly 30% are singletons. In its sample, this clonotype was seen a few times. Its antigen remains unidentified. The CDR3 extends over 13 amino acids. The germline V gene encodes CDR1 MNHEY and CDR2 SVGEGT. The ends were cut back, 8 bases at V and 6 bases at J, with 16 bases in the middle. This TCR came from a human donor in good health (CMV status not recorded). Some clones in this sample may be carry-over from other donors' samples. The V gene is TRBV6-2 or TRBV6-3, the J gene TRBJ1-1; D is ambiguous. Sample: cultured CD8+ T cells from PBMCs, taken from culture after CMV antigen stimulation. The CDR3 bases are TGTGCCAGCGGATGGGGTCCCTACTCTGAAGCTTTCTTT. This codes for CASGWGPYSEAFF.